This entry describes one T cell receptor beta chain. The CDR3 extends over 11 amino acids. Trimming left V 4 bases short and J 18 bases short, with 13 bases between. Germline V gene sequence: CDR1 SGHAT, CDR2 FQNNGV. This entry is derived from a study of blood T cells in healthy people across ages. The authors ran a second PCR of roughly 6 to 12 cycles using a sample-barcoded 5' primer and a J-beta primer mix. MiXCR was run by TCRdb on the 5' RACE reads, yielding one entry per CDR3 protein. The repertoire holds about 1,400,000 distinct CDR3 sequences, 42% seen once, with under 8% in the top ten. The sample consisted of blood. This chain joins TRBV11-2 and TRBJ2-6, with D possibly TRBD1 on 5 matching bases. The clonotype comes from a woman aged 18-29 years in good health. CDR3 residues: CASSSGQGETF. The CDR3 DNA follows: TGTGCCAGCAGCTCCGGCCAAGGGGAGACTTTC.